The 28 T cell receptor beta chains below were found in one sample sequenced in a study of blood T cell repertoires in COVID-19. Only in-frame clones appear in the TCRdb table, and some are missing; sequencing was by immunoSEQ multiplex PCR. The sample lists roughly 150,000 clones, roughly 84% occurring once. Sequenced material: peripheral blood. Source of these receptors: a human donor in a cohort sampled during active COVID-19.

V is TRBV19 and J is TRBJ1-2, with 7 bases that match TRBD1. The germline CDR1 and CDR2 sequences are LNHDA and SQIVND (reference sequence). This CDR3 has 14 residues. The V segment lost 10 bases and the J segment 0 bases; nucleotides outside the gene matches: 8. As DNA, the CDR3 is TGTGCCACCCTAAGACAGGGAGCTAACTATGGCTACACCTTC. This encodes CATLRQGANYGYTF.

This rearrangement joins TRBV5-4 to TRBJ1-5; D is ambiguous. CDR1 and CDR2 from the germline V gene are SGHNT and YYREEE (reference sequence). Trimming pared 0 bases from V and 4 bases from J, leaving 8 bases between. This CDR3 comprises 14 residues. The CDR3 DNA sequence: TGTGCCAGCAGCTTGGATGGCGGTAATCAGCCCCAGCATTTT. Its protein product is CASSLDGGNQPQHF.

This chain connects TRBV5-1 to TRBJ1-4; D gene uncertain. The CDR3 contains 15 residues. Germline-derived CDR1 and CDR2 are SGHRS and YFSETQ. The germline V and J ends were trimmed by 6 bases and 0 bases, with 12 bases remaining between them. CDR3 sequence reads: CASTREDSTNEKLFF. The DNA for the CDR3 is TGCGCCAGCACTCGCGAGGATTCAACTAATGAAAAACTGTTTTTT.

This chain connects TRBV7-9 to TRBJ1-4; TRBD1 aligns across 8 bases. Germline V CDR1 and CDR2: SEHNR, FQNEAQ (reference sequence). The CDR3 consists of 15 residues. V shed 2 bases, J shed 8 bases, and the junction held 7 bases outside the gene matches. Here the CDR3 reads CASSLSGQGSEKLFF. DNA for the CDR3: TGTGCCAGCAGCTTATCCGGACAGGGAAGCGAAAAACTGTTTTTT. Variable domain in full (rest from reference TRBV7-9 and TRBJ1-4): DTGVSQNPRHKITKRGQNVTFRCDPISEHNRLYWYRQTLGQGPEFLTYFQNEAQLEKSRLLSDRFSAERPKGSFSTLEIQRTEQGDSAMYLCASSLSGQGSEKLFFGSGTQLSVL.

The rearrangement links TRBV24-1 to TRBJ2-7; TRBD1 agrees at 7 bases. V dropped 6 bases and J dropped 2; count of bases not matched to a gene: 6. This CDR3 has 14 amino acids. Germline assignment: CDR1 KGHDR and CDR2 SFDVKD. The CDR3, as DNA: TGTGCCACCAGTAGGAAGGGGGCTCCCTACGAGCAGTACTTC. It specifies CATSRKGAPYEQYF.

The V call is TRBV5-1, the J call TRBJ2-5, with D perhaps matching TRBD1 (5 bases). The CDR3 totals 17 residues. Trimming cost V 4 bases and J 5 bases, with 24 bases left between them. The germline V gene encodes CDR1 SGHRS and CDR2 YFSETQ. The CDR3 loop is CASSPGQNHLALETQYF. CDR3 in DNA: TGCGCCAGCAGCCCCGGACAAAATCATTTGGCGCTCGAGACCCAGTACTTC.

This rearrangement joins TRBV7-9 to TRBJ1-5, with 9 positions matching TRBD1. CDR1 SEHNR and CDR2 FQNEAQ come from the germline V gene (reference sequence). With 1 base clipped from V and 5 bases from J, the junction kept 3 bases outside the gene matches. The CDR3 extends over 15 amino acids. Here the CDR3 reads CASSLGDREDQPQHF. The CDR3 DNA follows: TGTGCCAGCAGCTTAGGGGACAGGGAAGATCAGCCCCAGCATTTT. Filled out from reference TRBV7-9 and TRBJ1-5, the complete variable domain reads DTGVSQNPRHKITKRGQNVTFRCDPISEHNRLYWYRQTLGQGPEFLTYFQNEAQLEKSRLLSDRFSAERPKGSFSTLEIQRTEQGDSAMYLCASSLGDREDQPQHFGDGTRLSIL.

This sequence joins TRBV4-2 and TRBJ2-7; no clear D. The germline V gene has CDR1 LGHNA and CDR2 YNFKEQ. The ends were cut back, 0 bases at V and 3 bases at J, with 15 bases in the middle. This CDR3 has 16 amino acids. The CDR3 loop reads CASSQDPQSPFYEQYF. The CDR3 DNA sequence: TGTGCCAGCAGCCAAGACCCACAGAGTCCCTTCTACGAGCAGTACTTC.

The genes are TRBV5-1 and TRBJ1-5; weak D call: TRBD1 (6 bases). This CDR3 comprises 14 residues. Trimming cost V 0 bases and J 7 bases, with 11 bases left between them. Germline CDR1 is SGHRS and CDR2 is YFSETQ. Here the CDR3 DNA reads TGCGCCAGCAGCTTGGAGGCAGGGGACCAGCCCCAGCATTTT. The encoded protein is CASSLEAGDQPQHF.

This chain connects TRBV5-1 to TRBJ2-3; 7 nucleotides agree with TRBD1. The CDR3 extends over 16 amino acids. J was trimmed by 0 bases and V by 2 bases; bases with no gene match: 6. CDR1 and CDR2 (germline): SGHRS, YFSETQ. The CDR3 bases are TGCGCCAGCAGCTTCCAAGGGGGCTCTAGCACAGATACGCAGTATTTT. Its translation: CASSFQGGSSTDTQYF.

A note on this clone: The sample holds other DNA sequences that translate to the same CDR3. The chain couples TRBV28 to TRBJ1-5; 8 bases line up with TRBD1. The V gene end was trimmed by 7 bases and the J gene end by 7 bases; junction bases not matched to a gene: 6. This CDR3 has 13 amino acids. Germline CDR1 MDHEN, CDR2 SYDVKM. As DNA, the CDR3 is TGTGCCAGCAAACGACAGGGGAACCAGCCCCAGCATTTT. This translates into CASKRQGNQPQHF.

The chain carries TRBV5-1 and TRBJ2-5; 7 bases are shared with TRBD1. CDR3 length: 13 amino acids. V shed 5 bases and J 2 bases; nucleotides not matched to a gene: 3. Germline CDR1 SGHRS, CDR2 YFSETQ. CDR3 amino acids: CASRTGPQETQYF. CDR3 DNA sequence: TGCGCCAGCAGGACAGGGCCACAAGAGACCCAGTACTTC.

This chain connects TRBV3-1 (or the pseudogene TRBV3-2) to TRBJ2-1, with a possible D match to TRBD1 (6 bases). The CDR3 is made up of 15 amino acids. Germline values: CDR1 LGHDT, CDR2 YNNKEL (reference sequence). With 4 bases removed from V and 3 bases from J, the gap between germline ends came to 13 bases. The CDR3 sequence: CASSPEWTVYNEQFF. The CDR3, as DNA: TGTGCCAGCAGCCCCGAATGGACAGTCTACAATGAGCAGTTCTTC.

V and J are TRBV25-1 and TRBJ2-7; D ambiguous. Germline V CDR1 and CDR2: MGHDK, SYGVNS. Trimming pared 1 base from V and 2 bases from J, leaving 9 bases between. The CDR3 consists of 14 residues. The chain's CDR3 is CASSESPKPYEQYF. The CDR3 bases are TGTGCCAGCAGTGAATCCCCTAAGCCCTACGAGCAGTACTTC.

This chain uses TRBV5-4 with TRBJ2-3, with D possibly TRBD1 on 6 matching bases. This CDR3 is 17 amino acids long. The germline V gene encodes CDR1 SGHNT and CDR2 YYREEE (reference sequence). V lost 1 base and J lost 4, with 19 bases in between. CDR3 bases: TGTGCCAGCAGCTTGAAGAAGCCGGGACAAAATTCAGATACGCAGTATTTT. It specifies CASSLKKPGQNSDTQYF.

V gene TRBV19 combines with J gene TRBJ2-1; D perhaps matches TRBD2 (6 bases). Between the trimmed V and J ends, which lost 2 bases and 8 bases, there was a span of 16 bases. Germline V gene data show CDR1 as LNHDA and CDR2 as SQIVND (reference sequence). The CDR3 has 15 residues. The CDR3 nucleotides read TGTGCCAGTAGTATATCGGGACTGGTCTGGGATGAGCAGTTCTTC. It codes for CASSISGLVWDEQFF.

This chain links TRBV2 with TRBJ1-2, with a possible D match to TRBD1 (6 bases). Germline CDR1 is SNHLY and CDR2 is FYNNEI. Trimming shortened V by 6 bases and J by 7 bases, and 18 bases separated the two germline ends. This CDR3 contains 14 residues. CDR3 sequence (DNA): TGTGCCAGCAGCGCCCGGGACATGGGTCGTGGCTACACCTTC. Encoded protein: CASSARDMGRGYTF. Using reference TRBV2 and TRBJ1-2 for the parts outside the CDR3, the full variable domain is EPEVTQTPSHQVTQMGQEVILRCVPISNHLYFYWYRQILGQKVEFLVSFYNNEISEKSEIFDDQFSVERPDGSNFTLKIRSTKLEDSAMYFCASSARDMGRGYTFGSGTRLTVV.

This chain connects TRBV3-1 (or the pseudogene TRBV3-2) to TRBJ2-3; D perhaps matches TRBD1 (5 bases). The V end was cut by 1 base, the J end by 2 bases, with 10 bases between. The CDR3 sequence is 15 residues long. Germline V CDR1 and CDR2: LGHDT, YNNKEL (reference sequence). The CDR3 sequence: CASSQGQHYTDTQYF. The CDR3 region has the DNA TGTGCCAGCAGCCAAGGACAGCATTACACAGATACGCAGTATTTT.

The DNA for the CDR3 is TGTGCCACCAGTGACCCCGGGACTAGCTCCACCGGGGAGCTGTTTTTT. Residues: CATSDPGTSSTGELFF. The rearrangement joins TRBV24-1 to TRBJ2-2; 9 nucleotides agree with TRBD2. The CDR3 spans 16 residues. Germline assignment: CDR1 KGHDR and CDR2 SFDVKD. V gave up 4 bases and J gave up 4 bases; unmatched junction bases: 6.

This chain joins TRBV6-4 and TRBJ1-1, with D tentatively TRBD1 (5 bases). V lost 4 bases to trimming and J lost 6 bases, with 9 bases between them. Germline V gene sequence: CDR1 MRHNA, CDR2 SNTAGT. This CDR3 has 12 residues. Here the CDR3 reads CASSAGGAEAFF. The CDR3 DNA sequence: TGTGCCAGCAGTGCTGGGGGGGCTGAAGCTTTCTTT.

The V call is TRBV29-1, the J call TRBJ2-7; 8 bases are shared with TRBD1. CDR1 is SQVTM and CDR2 is ANQGSEA in the germline V gene. The CDR3 totals 16 residues. The V segment lost 0 bases and the J segment 0 bases; nucleotides outside the gene matches: 7. This CDR3 reads CSVEDLGTGASYEQYF. The CDR3 DNA reads as TGCAGCGTTGAAGATCTTGGGACAGGAGCCTCCTACGAGCAGTACTTC.

The chain joins TRBV7-2 to TRBJ1-2; TRBD1 might be the D (5 bases). The V gene lost 5 bases and the J gene lost 4 bases, with 20 bases spanning the gap. Per germline, CDR1 SGHTA and CDR2 FQGNSA. This CDR3 is 16 amino acids long. CDR3 in DNA: TGTGCCAGCAGCCCAGCCCCGGGGGGGAGCGGCTATGGCTACACCTTC. Translating it yields CASSPAPGGSGYGYTF.

The chain carries TRBV6-4 and TRBJ1-1, with a tentative D call TRBD1 (6 bases). The CDR3 runs 14 residues. Germline CDR1 and CDR2: MRHNA and SNTAGT. V lost 3 bases to trimming and J lost 10 bases, with 18 bases between them. The CDR3 region has the DNA TGTGCCAGCAGTGATGTTGGGACAATGCTTAGAGCTTTCTTT. Protein sequence: CASSDVGTMLRAFF.

The CDR3 spells CASSLATSGDNEQFF. DNA for the CDR3: TGCGCCAGCAGCTTGGCCACTAGCGGGGACAATGAGCAGTTCTTC. The chain recombines TRBV5-1 with TRBJ2-1; 10 nucleotides align to TRBD2. CDR3 length: 15 amino acids. Unmatched junction bases numbered 2, after V lost 0 bases and J lost 5 bases. From germline, CDR1 is SGHRS and CDR2 YFSETQ.

This rearrangement joins TRBV10-3 to TRBJ1-5; 10 nucleotides match TRBD1. Germline V gene data show CDR1 as ENHRY and CDR2 as SYGVKD. Germline trimming cut 4 bases from V and 5 bases from J; bases unmatched to any gene: 5. The CDR3 runs to 15 residues. The CDR3 DNA follows: TGTGCCATCAGTGCCGGGACAGGGGTGGATCAGCCCCAGCATTTT. Translation gives CAISAGTGVDQPQHF.

This chain joins TRBV11-2 and TRBJ2-3; possible D gene TRBD2, 5 bases. This CDR3 region has 14 residues. Trimming shortened V by 7 bases and J by 1 base, and 12 bases separated the two germline ends. Germline assignment: CDR1 SGHAT and CDR2 FQNNGV. The CDR3 bases are TGTGCCAGCACCCACGGGGATCGCACAGATACGCAGTATTTT. It codes for CASTHGDRTDTQYF.

This chain joins TRBV19 and TRBJ1-5, with TRBD1 matching 7 bases. The length of the CDR3 is 16 residues. V lost 5 bases to trimming and J lost 7 bases; unmatched junction nucleotides: 14. Germline V gives CDR1 LNHDA, CDR2 SQIVND (reference sequence). CDR3 DNA sequence: TGTGCCAGTAGTGAGATAGGGGGCGCAGGGGGGCAGCCCCAGCATTTT. Translation: CASSEIGGAGGQPQHF.

The rearrangement joins TRBV6-5 to TRBJ1-2; no definite D call. Germline CDR1 is MNHEY and CDR2 is SVGAGI. This CDR3 spans 14 amino acids. V lost 7 bases, J lost 8 bases, and 20 bases lay in between. The CDR3 DNA follows: TGTGCCAGCACGGAGGACGGTCGGCCATGGGGCTACACCTTC. Its protein product is CASTEDGRPWGYTF.